This TCR beta chain was recorded in a study of cytomegalovirus exposure and HLA in healthy donors. Study overall: For the approximately 360 genotyped donors, approximately 83% fell within the Caucasian-associated ancestry cluster. Points from the study as a whole: Among TCR beta chains, those listed as cytomegalovirus-associated numbered about 150. Most of the TCR beta V segments (in an earlier analysis) were productive either about 87% or about 30% of the time.

Concerning this clone: What it binds is not known. An end of the junction differs from the germline gene, which may be a read error. This CDR3 is also generated by other DNA sequences in the sample.

The CDR3 is 13 amino acids. Per germline, CDR1 MNHNS and CDR2 SASEGT. Primers: 60 Vbeta forward and 13 Jbeta reverse. Original processing methods: There were some 87 million unique TCR beta chains by a later count, and approximately 11 million of them were shared. Produced via immunoSEQ multiplex PCR; TCRdb's table is partial and in-frame only. The V and J calls and clone size are taken from that table; D and trimming were inferred from the DNA. Among about 110,000 clones listed, approximately 69% were seen once. This clonotype was obtained from a woman aged 40 to 50 in good health and CMV-seropositive. The V and J genes are TRBV6-1 and TRBJ1-1; TRBD1 matches 8 bases. The source material was PBMCs. CDR3 in DNA: TGTGCCAGCAGTGCAGGGGGCCATACTGAGGCTTTCTTT. Protein product: CASSAGGHTEAFF.